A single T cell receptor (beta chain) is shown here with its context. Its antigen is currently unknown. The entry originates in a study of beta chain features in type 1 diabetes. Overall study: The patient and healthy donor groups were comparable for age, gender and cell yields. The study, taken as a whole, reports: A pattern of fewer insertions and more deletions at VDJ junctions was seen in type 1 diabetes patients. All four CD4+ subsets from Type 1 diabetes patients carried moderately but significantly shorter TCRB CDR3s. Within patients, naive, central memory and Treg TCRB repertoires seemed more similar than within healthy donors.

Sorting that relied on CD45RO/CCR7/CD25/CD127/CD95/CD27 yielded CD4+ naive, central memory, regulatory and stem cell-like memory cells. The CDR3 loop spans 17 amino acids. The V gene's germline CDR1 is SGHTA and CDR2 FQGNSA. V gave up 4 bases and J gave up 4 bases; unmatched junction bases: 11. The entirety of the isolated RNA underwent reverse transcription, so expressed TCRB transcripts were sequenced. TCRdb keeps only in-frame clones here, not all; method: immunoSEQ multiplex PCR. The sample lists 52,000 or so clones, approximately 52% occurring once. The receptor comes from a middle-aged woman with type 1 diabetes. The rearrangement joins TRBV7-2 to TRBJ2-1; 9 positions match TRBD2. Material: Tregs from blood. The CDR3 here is CASSWYLGLADYNEQFF. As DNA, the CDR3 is TGTGCCAGCAGCTGGTATCTGGGACTAGCTGATTACAATGAGCAGTTCTTC.